These 3 T cell receptor beta chains came from one sample sequenced in a study of identical twins. Each CDR3 protein is one row after TCRdb ran MiXCR on the 5' RACE reads. The sample records roughly 250,000 distinct CDR3 sequences, over 11% being singletons. The sequencing sample was made of memory (CD45RO+) T cells sorted from blood. Every receptor here comes from a woman under 30 in good health.

CDR3 sequence (DNA): TGTGCCAGCAGCCAGAGGGACAGCTACACAGATACGCAGTATTTT. Translated: CASSQRDSYTDTQYF. This chain links TRBV7-8 with TRBJ2-3, with 7 positions matching TRBD1. The CDR3 has 15 amino acids. V shed 5 bases and J 2 bases; nucleotides not matched to a gene: 7. CDR1 is SGHVS, CDR2 FQNEAQ, per germline. The entire variable domain, with the rest obtained from reference TRBV7-8 and TRBJ2-3, is as follows: GAGVSQSPRYKVAKRGQDVALRCDPISGHVSLFWYQQALGQGPEFLTYFQNEAQLDKSGLPSDRFFAERPEGSVSTLKIQRTQQEDSAVYLCASSQRDSYTDTQYFGPGTRLTVL.

V gene TRBV7-2 combines with J gene TRBJ2-4; D assignment may be TRBD1 or TRBD2 (6 bases each). This CDR3 comprises 17 residues. Germline values: CDR1 SGHTA, CDR2 FQGNSA. V was cut by 3 bases and J by 2 bases, with 17 bases left in between. CDR3 sequence: CASSFSGGAQSKNIQYF. The CDR3 region has the DNA TGTGCCAGCAGCTTTTCCGGGGGCGCGCAATCCAAAAACATTCAGTACTTC.

This clonotype was seen more than once but under ten times. This chain links TRBV7-8 with TRBJ2-7; D remains ambiguous. CDR3 length: 12 residues. The germline V and J ends were trimmed by 3 bases and 7 bases, with 10 bases remaining between them. The V gene's germline CDR1 is SGHVS and CDR2 FQNEAQ. CDR3 in DNA: TGTGCCAGCAGCTTTTATCTGGGTGAGCAGTACTTC. Its protein is CASSFYLGEQYF.